This T cell receptor (beta chain) was captured in a study of CD8+ T cells in alopecia areata. Across the whole study: A 6-month off-drug phase came after tofacitinib, which had lasted 6 to 18 months.

Study-level findings and limits: Researchers say the link of baseline CD8+ expansion to response remains uncertain, with one nonresponder.

Looked up from germline, CDR1 is LGHNT and CDR2 is FRNRAP. The V gene lost 2 bases and the J gene lost 5 bases, with 7 bases spanning the gap. The length of the CDR3 is 13 residues. This clone was detected only a few times. Antigen unknown. Treatment specified: oral pan-JAK inhibitor, 5-10 mg twice daily. As the sequencing template, cDNA was produced by extracting RNA and reverse transcribing it. TCRdb's table, derived via immunoSEQ multiplex PCR, lists solely in-frame clones and lacks some. The repertoire holds approximately 180,000 clones, with approximately 52% as singletons. The input for sequencing was CD4+ T cells sorted from blood, taken between weeks 55 and 65, from a patient treated with tofacitinib. The source is a human donor with alopecia areata. The genes are TRBV12-5 and TRBJ2-1; D unclear. The CDR3 DNA is TGTGCTAGTGGTTTGTGGACGAACAATGAGCAGTTCTTC. Its translation: CASGLWTNNEQFF.